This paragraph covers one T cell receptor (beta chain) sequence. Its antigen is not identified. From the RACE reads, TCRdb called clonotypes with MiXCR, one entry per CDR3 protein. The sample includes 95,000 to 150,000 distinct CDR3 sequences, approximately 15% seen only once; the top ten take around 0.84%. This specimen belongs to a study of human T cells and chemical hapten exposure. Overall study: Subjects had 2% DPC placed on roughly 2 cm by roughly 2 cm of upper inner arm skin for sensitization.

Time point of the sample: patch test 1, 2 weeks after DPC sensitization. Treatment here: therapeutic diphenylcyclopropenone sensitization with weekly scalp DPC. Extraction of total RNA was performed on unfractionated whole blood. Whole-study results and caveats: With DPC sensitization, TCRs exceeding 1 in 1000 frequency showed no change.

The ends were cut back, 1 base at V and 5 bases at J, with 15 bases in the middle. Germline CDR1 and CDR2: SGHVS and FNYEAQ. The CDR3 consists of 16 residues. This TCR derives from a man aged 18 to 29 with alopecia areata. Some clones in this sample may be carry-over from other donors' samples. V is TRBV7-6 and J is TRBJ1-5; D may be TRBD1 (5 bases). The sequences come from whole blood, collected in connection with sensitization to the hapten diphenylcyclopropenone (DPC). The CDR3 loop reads CASSLVGGRADQPQHF. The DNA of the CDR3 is TGTGCCAGCAGCTTAGTGGGGGGAAGGGCTGATCAGCCCCAGCATTTT.